This TCR beta chain appears in the sequencing data of a study of CD8+CD57+ T cells in acquired aplastic anemia. Study-level findings and limits: Roughly 31 CD8+ CDR3 sequences were shared between patients and controls.

The template used for profiling TCR beta VDJ and CDR3 was genomic DNA. TCRdb itself ran the reads through MiXCR, one entry per CDR3 protein. Among around 430,000 distinct CDR3 sequences, more than 25% were seen once, and the ten largest hold 0.82%. There are 13 residues in the CDR3. V was clipped by 6 bases and J by 10 bases, with 13 bases between them. Germline V lookup: CDR1 SNHLY, CDR2 FYNNEI. In patients chosen for sequencing, flow cytometry had shown CD8+CD57+ cell expansion. The sample holds many counts of this clonotype. As yet, its antigen is unknown. The origin of this receptor is a human donor with aplastic anemia. Sequencing was carried out using sorted CD4+, CD8+, or CD8+CD57+ T cells (not recorded which) from PBMCs. The chain links TRBV2 to TRBJ1-6; D not resolved. The CDR3 region is CASREGQESPLHF. CDR3 sequence (DNA): TGTGCCAGCAGAGAGGGTCAAGAATCACCCCTCCACTTT.